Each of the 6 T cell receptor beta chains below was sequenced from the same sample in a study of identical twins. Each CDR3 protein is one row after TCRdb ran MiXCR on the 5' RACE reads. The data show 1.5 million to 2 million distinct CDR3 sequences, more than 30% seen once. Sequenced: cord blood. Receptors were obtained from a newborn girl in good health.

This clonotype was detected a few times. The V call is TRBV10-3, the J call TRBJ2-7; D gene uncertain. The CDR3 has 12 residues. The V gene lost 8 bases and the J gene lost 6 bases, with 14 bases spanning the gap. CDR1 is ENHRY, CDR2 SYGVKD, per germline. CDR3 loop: CAILGTVTEQYF. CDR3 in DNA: TGTGCCATCTTAGGAACAGTAACCGAGCAGTACTTC.

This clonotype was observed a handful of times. CDR3 coding DNA: TGCAGCGTTGGGGGGACGGAGAACACTGAAGCTTTCTTT. This codes for CSVGGTENTEAFF. This chain joins TRBV29-1 and TRBJ1-1, with D maybe TRBD1 (5 bases). This CDR3 comprises 13 residues. Germline V gene data show CDR1 as SQVTM and CDR2 as ANQGSEA. Trimming removed 4 bases from V and 1 base from J, with 10 bases in between.

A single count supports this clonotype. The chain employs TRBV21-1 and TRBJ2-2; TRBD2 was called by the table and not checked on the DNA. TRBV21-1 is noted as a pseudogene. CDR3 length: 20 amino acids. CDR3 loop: CASSKSPGLAGGRNTGELFF. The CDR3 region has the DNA TGTGCCAGCAGCAAAAGCCCGGGACTAGCGGGAGGGCGGAACACCGGGGAGCTGTTTTTT.

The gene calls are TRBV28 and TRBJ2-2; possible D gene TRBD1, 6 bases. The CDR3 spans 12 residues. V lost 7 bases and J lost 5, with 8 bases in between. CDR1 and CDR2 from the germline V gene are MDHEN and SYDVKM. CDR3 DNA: TGTGCCAGCACCGGGACAACCGGGGAGCTGTTTTTT. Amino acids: CASTGTTGELFF.

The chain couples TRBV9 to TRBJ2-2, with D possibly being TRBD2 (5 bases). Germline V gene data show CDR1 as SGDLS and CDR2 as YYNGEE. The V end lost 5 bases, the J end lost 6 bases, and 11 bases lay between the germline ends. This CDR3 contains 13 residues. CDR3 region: CASSAGIAGELFF. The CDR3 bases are TGTGCCAGCAGTGCCGGGATTGCCGGGGAGCTGTTTTTT.

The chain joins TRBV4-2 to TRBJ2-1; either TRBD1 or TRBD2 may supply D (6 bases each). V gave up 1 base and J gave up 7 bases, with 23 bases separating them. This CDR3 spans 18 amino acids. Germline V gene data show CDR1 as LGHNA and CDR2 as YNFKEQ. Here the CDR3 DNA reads TGTGCCAGCAGCCAAGGAGGGCCCGGGACAATGGGACTTAATGAGCAGTTCTTC. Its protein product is CASSQGGPGTMGLNEQFF.